This entry lists 17 T cell receptor beta chains sequenced from one sample in a study of blood T cell repertoires in COVID-19. Only in-frame clones appear in the TCRdb table, and some are missing; sequencing was by immunoSEQ multiplex PCR. The sample lists roughly 80,000 clones; roughly 88% were seen once. Source material: peripheral blood. Receptors originate from a man aged 45-60 years with active COVID-19.

The chain combines TRBV27 with TRBJ1-2; 10 nucleotides align to TRBD1. This CDR3 is built from 13 residues. The trim removed 4 bases at V and 6 bases at J, leaving 2 bases unmatched. Germline values: CDR1 MNHEY, CDR2 SMNVEV (reference sequence). In DNA form, the CDR3 reads TGTGCCAGCAGTTCCGGGACAGGGGATGGCTACACCTTC. Protein: CASSSGTGDGYTF.

The gene calls are TRBV7-9 and TRBJ2-5, with 13 bases fitting TRBD2. V gave up 5 bases and J gave up 5 bases; unmatched junction bases: 14. The CDR3 has 18 residues. Germline V gene sequence: CDR1 SEHNR, CDR2 FQNEAQ (reference sequence). CDR3 amino acids: CASSPVPGLAGPGETQYF. The CDR3, as DNA: TGTGCCAGCAGCCCGGTCCCGGGACTAGCGGGACCCGGCGAGACCCAGTACTTC.

This clone was observed a few times. The DNA of the CDR3 is TGTGCCAGCAGTGGAGGGAAGGGCTACAATGAGCAGTTCTTC. Translation: CASSGGKGYNEQFF. V gene TRBV2 combines with J gene TRBJ2-1, with D perhaps matching TRBD2 (5 bases). CDR3 length equals 14 residues. V lost 4 bases and J lost 3, with 10 bases in between. Germline V CDR1 and CDR2: SNHLY, FYNNEI.

V and J are TRBV30 and TRBJ1-2; 8 bases line up with TRBD1. CDR3 size: 11 residues. Germline V gene sequence: CDR1 GTSNPN, CDR2 SVGIG (reference sequence). The trim removed 1 base at V and 12 bases at J, leaving 4 bases unmatched. The CDR3 sequence: CAWSDPTGDTF. The CDR3 nucleotides are TGTGCCTGGAGTGACCCGACAGGGGACACCTTC.

The chain joins TRBV29-1 to TRBJ2-3; D gene ambiguous. This CDR3 has 15 residues. CDR1 is SQVTM and CDR2 is ANQGSEA in the germline V gene. Trimming took off 0 bases at V and 2 bases at J, with 12 bases between the two ends. The CDR3 bases are TGCAGCGTTGAAGATCAGTCAGGATACACAGATACGCAGTATTTT. It specifies CSVEDQSGYTDTQYF.

With respect to this clone: One end of the junction does not line up with germline, which may come from a read error. The genes are TRBV5-4 and TRBJ1-1; D may be TRBD1 (5 bases). From germline, CDR1 is SGHNT and CDR2 YYREEE (reference sequence). The CDR3 is 15 amino acids. The CDR3: CASRLGSQGSTEAFF. In nucleotides, the CDR3 is TGTGCCAGCAGGTTGGGGAGCCAGGGCTCCACTGAAGCTTTCTTT.

The V call is TRBV9, the J call TRBJ1-3, with 7 nucleotides matching TRBD1. V trimming: 2 bases; J trimming: 3 bases; junction bases outside the gene matches: 2. CDR1 SGDLS and CDR2 YYNGEE come from the germline V gene. This CDR3 is 14 amino acids long. CDR3 nucleotide sequence: TGTGCCAGCAGCGTGCGACAGGGTGGAAACACCATATATTTT. The encoded protein is CASSVRQGGNTIYF. Combining the CDR3 with reference TRBV9 and TRBJ1-3 gives the whole variable domain DSGVTQTPKHLITATGQRVTLRCSPRSGDLSVYWYQQSLDQGLQFLIQYYNGEERAKGNILERFSAQQFPDLHSELNLSSLELGDSALYFCASSVRQGGNTIYFGEGSWLTVV.

The table lists this clone with a few counts. This chain joins TRBV6-5 and TRBJ1-3, with D tentatively TRBD1 (6 bases). Germline CDR1 and CDR2: MNHEY and SVGAGI. This CDR3 has 15 residues. V lost 6 bases and J 0 bases, leaving 12 bases between the germline ends. DNA of the CDR3: TGTGCCAGCAGAAAACAGGGTGGCTCTGGAAACACCATATATTTT. The encoded protein is CASRKQGGSGNTIYF.

This clone appeared a few times. V usage is TRBV27 and J usage is TRBJ1-1, with D tentatively TRBD1 (5 bases). The CDR3 is 13 amino acids. In germline, CDR1 is MNHEY, CDR2 SMNVEV (reference sequence). Trimming left V 3 bases short and J 5 bases short, with 10 bases between. The CDR3 spells CASSLVGGTEAFF. CDR3 DNA sequence: TGTGCCAGCAGTTTGGTCGGGGGAACTGAAGCTTTCTTT.

Notes on this clone: Compared with germline, one end of the junction differs, possibly owing to a read error. The genes are TRBV7-3 and TRBJ2-3; 15 bases are a match to TRBD2. Germline-derived CDR1 and CDR2 are SGHTA and FQGTGA. The CDR3 length is 14 residues. CDR3 sequence reads: CASSSGLAGGRINF. The CDR3 DNA sequence: TGTGCCAGCAGCTCGGGACTAGCGGGGGGCCGAATAAATTTT.

This clone was detected only a few times. The rearrangement uses TRBV4-3 and TRBJ1-2; D possibly corresponds to TRBD1 (5 bases). CDR1 is LGHNA, CDR2 YSLEER, per germline. Trimming pared 3 bases from V and 4 bases from J, leaving 12 bases between. The CDR3 is 14 amino acids. The CDR3 loop reads CASSQSGGVYGYTF. CDR3 coding DNA: TGCGCCAGCAGCCAGAGCGGGGGGGTCTATGGCTACACCTTC.

The rearrangement links TRBV5-4 to TRBJ2-7, with 9 bases that match TRBD2. CDR1 SGHNT and CDR2 YYREEE come from the germline V gene (reference sequence). Losses at the gene ends were 1 base for V and 5 bases for J; bases not matched to a gene: 4. This CDR3 is 14 amino acids long. The DNA of the CDR3 is TGTGCCAGCAGCTTGACGGTAGCGGGAGACGAGCAGTACTTC. The encoded protein is CASSLTVAGDEQYF.

The gene calls are TRBV2 and TRBJ1-1; D is undetermined. CDR3 length: 11 amino acids. Per the germline V gene, CDR1 is SNHLY and CDR2 is FYNNEI. V shed 6 bases and J shed 3 bases, with 5 bases lying between them. The CDR3 here is CASSVDTEAFF. As DNA, the CDR3 is TGTGCCAGCAGCGTAGACACTGAAGCTTTCTTT.

The chain has TRBV11-2 and TRBJ1-1, with 7 bases identical to TRBD1. This CDR3 has 14 amino acids. The ends lost 6 bases at V and 1 base at J; junction bases unmatched: 5. From germline, CDR1 is SGHAT and CDR2 FQNNGV. The CDR3 sequence is CASRKGQTNTEAFF. DNA of the CDR3: TGTGCCAGCAGGAAGGGACAGACGAACACTGAAGCTTTCTTT. Together with reference TRBV11-2 and TRBJ1-1, the CDR3 gives the full variable domain: EAGVAQSPRYKIIEKRQSVAFWCNPISGHATLYWYQQILGQGPKLLIQFQNNGVVDDSQLPKDRFSAERLKGVDSTLKIQPAKLEDSAVYLCASRKGQTNTEAFFGQGTRLTVV.

The J gene is TRBJ1-6, the V gene TRBV23-1, with 7 bases aligning to TRBD1. TRBV23-1 is an ORF for which the function is uncertain. After removal of 7 bases from V and 1 base from J, the junction contained 10 bases not matched to a gene. This CDR3 contains 17 residues. In DNA, the CDR3 is TGCGCCAGCACCACAAGGGGGCGCGGGTCCTATAATTCACCCCTCCACTTT. Translation: CASTTRGRGSYNSPLHF.

J is TRBJ2-7 and V is TRBV27, with 9 bases identical to TRBD2. Germline assignment: CDR1 MNHEY and CDR2 SMNVEV (reference sequence). The CDR3 spans 15 residues. Germline trimming cut 3 bases from V and 3 bases from J; bases unmatched to any gene: 6. CDR3 loop: CASSFRAGGYYEQYF. CDR3 coding DNA: TGTGCCAGCAGTTTTCGAGCGGGGGGTTACTACGAGCAGTACTTC.

The chain uses TRBV6-2 or TRBV6-3 and TRBJ2-1; tentative D call: TRBD2 (6 bases). The CDR3 extends over 16 amino acids. The V and J ends lost 5 bases and 2 bases respectively, with 16 bases between them. Looked up from germline, CDR1 is MNHEY and CDR2 is SVGEGT. Here the CDR3 reads CASSPLGTGAYNEQFF. As DNA, the CDR3 is TGTGCCAGCAGTCCCCTAGGAACGGGAGCCTACAATGAGCAGTTCTTC.